Each of the 16 T cell receptor beta chains below was sequenced from the same sample in a study of long-term antiretroviral therapy in people with HIV. Sequencing relied on immunoSEQ assay v3.0, run at survey level. Assay: immunoSEQ multiplex PCR; the TCRdb copy retains only in-frame clones and omits some. The repertoire holds more than 20,000 clones, with approximately 95% as singletons. The sequencing used unsorted PBMCs, collected more than 4.7 years after starting antiretroviral therapy. These receptors were taken from a woman aged 45 to 65 with HIV.

The V and J genes are TRBV12-5 and TRBJ2-3, with TRBD1 identical over 9 bases. After removal of 2 bases from V and 3 bases from J, the junction contained 9 bases not matched to a gene. The length of the CDR3 is 17 residues. Germline values: CDR1 LGHNT, CDR2 FRNRAP. The CDR3 DNA reads TGTGCTAGTGGTTTGTTTCTCGGGACAGGGTATACAGATACGCAGTATTTT. Amino acids: CASGLFLGTGYTDTQYF.

The chain has TRBV6-1 and TRBJ2-1; the match to TRBD2 covers 13 bases. V dropped 1 base and J dropped 10; count of bases not matched to a gene: 13. This CDR3 comprises 18 residues. Germline lookup yields CDR1 MNHNS and CDR2 SASEGT. The CDR3 DNA reads TGTGCCAGCAGTGAAGGAGGTAGTGGGACTAGCGGGACAAAAGAGCAGTTCTTC. It encodes CASSEGGSGTSGTKEQFF.

This sequence joins TRBV6-5 and TRBJ1-5; weak D call: TRBD1 (5 bases). The length of the CDR3 is 13 residues. Trimming left V 10 bases short and J 3 bases short, with 13 bases between. The germline V gene encodes CDR1 MNHEY and CDR2 SVGAGI. CDR3 region: CATSRQINQPQHF. In DNA, the CDR3 is TGTGCCACGTCGAGACAGATCAATCAGCCCCAGCATTTT.

V is TRBV2 and J is TRBJ2-3; 8 bases are shared with TRBD2. This CDR3 has 16 residues. V was clipped by 8 bases and J by 2 bases; unmatched bases: 12. The germline V gene has CDR1 SNHLY and CDR2 FYNNEI. The CDR3 DNA is TGTGCCAGCCCCTCCAGGACTAGCACCCACACAGATACGCAGTATTTT. Residues: CASPSRTSTHTDTQYF.

V usage is TRBV7-2 and J usage is TRBJ1-3; D is possibly TRBD1 (6 bases). V lost 5 bases and J lost 0, with 20 bases in between. Germline CDR1 and CDR2: SGHTA and FQGNSA. The CDR3 length is 18 residues. For the CDR3, the DNA is TGTGCCAGCAGCCATCCACGAAGACAGGACTTCTCTGGAAACACCATATATTTT. This sequence encodes CASSHPRRQDFSGNTIYF. The full variable domain, with the rest looked up from reference TRBV7-2 and TRBJ1-3, is GAGVSQSPSNKVTEKGKDVELRCDPISGHTALYWYRQSLGQGLEFLIYFQGNSAPDKSGLPSDRFSAERTGGSVSTLTIQRTQQEDSAVYLCASSHPRRQDFSGNTIYFGEGSWLTVV.

The CDR3: CASRPLQGTAELFF. CDR3 in DNA: TGTGCCAGCAGACCTCTGCAGGGGACCGCCGAGCTGTTTTTT. V and J are TRBV6-5 and TRBJ2-2, with D perhaps TRBD1 (6 bases). Germline CDR1 MNHEY, CDR2 SVGAGI. V gave up 6 bases and J gave up 11 bases, with 19 bases separating them. CDR3 size: 14 residues.

The rearrangement links TRBV2 to TRBJ2-6; D not certain. The CDR3 has 15 amino acids. From germline, CDR1 is SNHLY and CDR2 FYNNEI. V was trimmed by 5 bases and J by 0 bases, leaving 8 bases between them. CDR3 loop: CASSQTISGANVLTF. The CDR3, as DNA: TGTGCCAGCAGTCAGACAATCTCTGGGGCCAACGTCCTGACTTTC.

This clone was picked up one time. This chain links TRBV6-5 with TRBJ2-5; 9 bases are a match to TRBD1. V shed 4 bases and J 5 bases; nucleotides not matched to a gene: 11. The germline V gene has CDR1 MNHEY and CDR2 SVGAGI. CDR3 length equals 16 residues. CDR3 nucleotide sequence: TGTGCCAGCAGTTCCAGGACAGGGGTGTATTATGAGACCCAGTACTTC. This encodes CASSSRTGVYYETQYF.

The genes are TRBV2 and TRBJ1-2, with D hard to call. The germline V and J ends were trimmed by 3 bases and 8 bases, with 10 bases remaining between them. The CDR3 runs to 12 residues. The V gene's germline CDR1 is SNHLY and CDR2 FYNNEI. The chain's CDR3 is CASSELKRGYTF. CDR3 bases: TGTGCCAGCAGTGAGCTTAAGCGGGGCTACACCTTC.

The V call is TRBV11-1, the J call TRBJ2-3; 12 bases are shared with TRBD2. V shed 4 bases, J shed 4 bases, and the junction held 6 bases outside the gene matches. The germline V gene encodes CDR1 SGHAT and CDR2 FQDESV (reference sequence). The CDR3 is 16 residues long. The CDR3 sequence is CASSWRTSGTPDTQYF. The DNA for the CDR3 is TGTGCCAGCAGCTGGAGGACTAGCGGGACCCCAGATACGCAGTATTTT.

The CDR3 DNA reads TGTGCCAGCAGGTGGACTAGCAGGTACGAGCAGTACTTC. It translates to CASRWTSRYEQYF. This chain joins TRBV28 and TRBJ2-7; the match to TRBD2 covers 8 bases. V trimming: 6 bases; J trimming: 4 bases; junction bases outside the gene matches: 5. Germline V gene lookup returns CDR1 MDHEN and CDR2 SYDVKM. The CDR3 is 13 residues long.

The chain couples TRBV9 to TRBJ1-1; no reliable D call. CDR3 size: 13 residues. V lost 0 bases, J lost 0 bases, and 3 bases lay in between. CDR1 and CDR2 from the germline V gene are SGDLS and YYNGEE. CDR3 nucleotide sequence: TGTGCCAGCAGCGTAGCGATGAACACTGAAGCTTTCTTT. This encodes CASSVAMNTEAFF.

V is TRBV25-1 and J is TRBJ1-1; perhaps TRBD1 as D (5 bases). Trimming pared 5 bases from V and 3 bases from J, leaving 16 bases between. Germline lookup yields CDR1 MGHDK and CDR2 SYGVNS. CDR3 length: 15 amino acids. Here the CDR3 DNA reads TGTGCCAGCAGTTCTCCAGGGAGGGGAGACACTGAAGCTTTCTTT. Translating it yields CASSSPGRGDTEAFF.

The chain links TRBV19 to TRBJ1-3; TRBD1 aligns across 9 bases. The CDR3 has 16 residues. CDR1 LNHDA and CDR2 SQIVND come from the germline V gene (reference sequence). Trimming at V came to 4 bases and at J to 1 base, leaving 5 bases not matched to a gene. CDR3 nucleotides: TGTGCCAGTAGTACTGGGACAGGGCTTTCTGGAAACACCATATATTTT. Translation gives CASSTGTGLSGNTIYF.

This chain uses TRBV11-2 with TRBJ2-7, with a weak D call TRBD1 (6 bases). V was cut by 0 bases and J by 4 bases, with 16 bases left in between. CDR1 and CDR2 (germline): SGHAT, FQNNGV. The CDR3 has 16 residues. CDR3 residues: CASSLDVARTAYEQYF. The CDR3 DNA reads TGTGCCAGCAGCTTAGATGTGGCGCGGACAGCTTACGAGCAGTACTTC.

The V and J genes are TRBV5-1 and TRBJ2-1, with 11 bases lining up with TRBD1. The CDR3 loop spans 15 amino acids. V dropped 4 bases and J dropped 9; count of bases not matched to a gene: 9. Germline V gene data show CDR1 as SGHRS and CDR2 as YFSETQ. CDR3 sequence: CASSQGQGALGEQFF. CDR3 coding DNA: TGCGCCAGCAGCCAAGGACAGGGGGCGCTTGGTGAGCAGTTCTTC.